This TCR beta chain was obtained from a study of PD-1 blockade in classical Hodgkin lymphoma. About the study: Treatment was intravenous nivolumab, 3 mg/kg every 2 weeks, until progression.

Study findings and constraints: Undefined causes, possibly disease activity or prior therapy, underlie the repertoire differences. Significant TCR diversity gains by C4D1 occurred in CD4+ but not CD8+ cells.

This clone was counted between two and nine times. Its antigen is still unknown. With 4 bases removed from V and 0 bases from J, the gap between germline ends came to 12 bases. The CDR3 covers 15 residues. The germline gives CDR1 SEHNR, CDR2 FQNEAQ (reference sequence). Time point meaning: cycle 4 day 1 (C4D1), after less than 7 weeks of nivolumab. Each patient's relapse followed autologous stem cell transplantation, and brentuximab vedotin exposure varied. The repertoire was sequenced with immunoSEQ multiplex PCR; TCRdb's copy has only in-frame clones and lacks some. The table includes some 100,000 clones, under 95% detected once.

Specimen: peripheral blood mononuclear cells (PBMCs), collected before the fourth cycle of nivolumab. This sequence joins TRBV7-9 and TRBJ1-1, with D unclear. The sequence was collected from a human donor with classical Hodgkin lymphoma. The CDR3 nucleotides read TGTGCCAGCAGCTCCCCGCCACGGCTGAACACTGAAGCTTTCTTT. Encoded protein: CASSSPPRLNTEAFF.